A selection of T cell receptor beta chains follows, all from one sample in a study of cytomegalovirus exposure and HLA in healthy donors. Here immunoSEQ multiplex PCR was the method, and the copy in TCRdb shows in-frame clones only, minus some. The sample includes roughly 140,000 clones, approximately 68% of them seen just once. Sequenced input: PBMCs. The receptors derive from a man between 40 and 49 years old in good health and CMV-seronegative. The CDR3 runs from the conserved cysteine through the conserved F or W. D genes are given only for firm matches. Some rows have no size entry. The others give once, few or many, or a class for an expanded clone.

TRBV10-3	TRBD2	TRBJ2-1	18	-	CAISDRTGGRNSYNEQFF	TGTGCCATCAGTGACCGCACTGGCGGGAGAAACTCCTACAATGAGCAGTTCTTC
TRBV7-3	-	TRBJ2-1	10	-	CASSYDSQFF	TGTGCCAGCAGCTACGACAGCCAGTTCTTC
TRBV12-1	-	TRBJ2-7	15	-	CASSAGTGRGYEQYF	TGTGCCAGCAGCGCCGGGACAGGCCGAGGCTACGAGCAGTACTTC
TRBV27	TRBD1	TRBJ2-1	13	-	CASRTGYYNEQFF	TGTGCCAGCAGGACAGGGTACTACAATGAGCAGTTCTTC
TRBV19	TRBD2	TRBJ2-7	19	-	CASSIRALGLAGGRNEQYF	TGTGCCAGTAGTATAAGGGCCTTAGGGCTAGCGGGAGGTCGGAACGAGCAGTACTTC
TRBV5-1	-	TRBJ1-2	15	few	CASSSAWEFGYGYTF	TGCGCCAGCAGCAGTGCTTGGGAGTTCGGCTATGGCTACACCTTC
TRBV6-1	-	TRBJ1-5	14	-	CASSGGRGEQPQHF	TGTGCCAGCAGTGGGGGCAGGGGAGAACAGCCCCAGCATTTT
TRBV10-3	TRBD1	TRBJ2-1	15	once	CAISRPGQGKGEQFF	TGTGCCATCAGTCGCCCGGGACAGGGTAAGGGTGAGCAGTTCTTC
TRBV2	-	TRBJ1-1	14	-	CASSVRTLNTEAFF	TGTGCCAGCAGTGTAAGGACACTGAACACTGAAGCTTTCTTT
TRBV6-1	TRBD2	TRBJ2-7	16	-	CASSEAFASGSYEQYF	TGTGCCAGCAGTGAAGCGTTTGCTAGCGGGAGTTACGAGCAGTACTTC
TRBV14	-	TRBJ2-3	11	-	CASSLGDTQYF	TGTGCCAGCAGCCTCGGTGATACGCAGTATTTT
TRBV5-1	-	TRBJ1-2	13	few	CASSFGANYGYTF	TGCGCCAGCAGCTTTGGAGCTAACTATGGCTACACCTTC
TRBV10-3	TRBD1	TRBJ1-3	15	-	CAISGRTGGSDTIYF	TGTGCCATCAGCGGAAGGACAGGGGGAAGCGACACCATATATTTT
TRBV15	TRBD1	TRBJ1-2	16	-	CATATDPLTQGIGYTF	TGTGCCACCGCCACCGACCCCCTCACACAGGGGATTGGCTACACCTTC
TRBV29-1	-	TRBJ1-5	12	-	CSVAGPNQPQHF	TGCAGCGTTGCAGGTCCTAATCAGCCCCAGCATTTT
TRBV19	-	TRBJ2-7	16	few	CASSHPPDRSPYEQYF	TGTGCCAGTAGCCACCCCCCCGACAGGAGTCCCTACGAGCAGTACTTC
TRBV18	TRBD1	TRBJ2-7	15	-	CASSIRQGKRAEQYF	TGTGCCAGCTCAATCCGACAGGGCAAACGGGCCGAGCAGTACTTC
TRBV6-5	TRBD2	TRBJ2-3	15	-	CASNLLAGPTDTQYF	TGTGCCAGCAACCTACTAGCGGGCCCCACAGATACGCAGTATTTT
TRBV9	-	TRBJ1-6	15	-	CASSPLEGVGSPLHF	TGTGCCAGCAGCCCCCTGGAGGGTGTGGGTTCACCCCTCCACTTT
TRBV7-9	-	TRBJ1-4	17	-	CSSSLVRAGRKNEKLFF	TGTTCCAGCAGCTTAGTAAGGGCCGGGAGGAAGAATGAAAAACTGTTTTTT
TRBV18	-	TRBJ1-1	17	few	CASSRTITRQDGTEAFF	TGTGCCAGCTCACGAACCATAACCAGACAGGACGGCACTGAAGCTTTCTTT
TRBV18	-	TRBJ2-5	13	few	CASSPLPRRTQYF	TGTGCCAGCTCACCACTTCCTCGGAGAACCCAGTACTTC
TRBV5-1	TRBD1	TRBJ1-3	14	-	CASSLRTGEDTIYF	TGCGCCAGCAGCTTACGGACAGGGGAAGACACCATATATTTT
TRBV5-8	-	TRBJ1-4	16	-	CASSFGKSATNEKLFF	TGTGCCAGCAGCTTCGGGAAATCTGCAACTAATGAAAAACTGTTTTTT
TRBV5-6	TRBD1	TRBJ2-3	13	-	CASSRDRADTQYF	TGTGCCAGCAGCAGAGACAGGGCAGATACGCAGTATTTT
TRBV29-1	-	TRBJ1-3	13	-	CSVVGGSVDTIYF	TGCAGCGTTGTGGGGGGGAGCGTAGACACCATATATTTT
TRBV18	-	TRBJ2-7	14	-	CASSPPTDRNEQYF	TGTGCCAGCTCACCGCCCACCGACAGGAACGAGCAGTACTTC
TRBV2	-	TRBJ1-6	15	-	CASSEVREGNSPLHF	TGTGCCAGCAGTGAAGTCCGGGAGGGTAATTCACCCCTCCACTTT
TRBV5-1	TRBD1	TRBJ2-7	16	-	CASSLTGGTGTYEQYF	TGCGCCAGCAGCTTGACCGGGGGGACAGGGACCTACGAGCAGTACTTC
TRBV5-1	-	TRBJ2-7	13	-	CASSLVLSYEQYF	TGCGCCAGCAGCTTGGTTCTTTCCTACGAGCAGTACTTC
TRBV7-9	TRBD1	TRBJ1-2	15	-	CASSNGGQGIWGYTF	TGTGCCAGCAGCAACGGGGGACAGGGCATCTGGGGCTACACCTTC
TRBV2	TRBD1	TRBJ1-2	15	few	CASSEWTGLNYGYTF	TGTGCCAGCAGTGAATGGACAGGGCTTAACTATGGCTACACCTTC
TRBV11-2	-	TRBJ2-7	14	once	CASSLRIGSYEQYF	TGTGCCAGCAGCTTAAGGATCGGGTCCTACGAGCAGTACTTC
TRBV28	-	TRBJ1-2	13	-	CASSLQQPYGYTF	TGTGCCAGCAGTCTCCAACAGCCATATGGCTACACCTTC
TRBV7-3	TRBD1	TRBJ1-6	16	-	CASSPTGGFGNSPLHF	TGTGCCAGCAGCCCGACAGGGGGCTTTGGTAATTCACCCCTCCACTTT
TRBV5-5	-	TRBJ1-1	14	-	CASSPPAGHTEAFF	TGTGCCAGCAGCCCCCCAGCAGGTCACACTGAAGCTTTCTTT
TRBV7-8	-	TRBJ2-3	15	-	CASSAPGNRRDTQYF	TGTGCCAGCAGCGCCCCCGGGAACCGGCGGGATACGCAGTATTTT
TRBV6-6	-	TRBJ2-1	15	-	CASRQQGQSYNEQFF	TGTGCCAGCAGACAGCAGGGGCAATCCTACAATGAGCAGTTCTTC
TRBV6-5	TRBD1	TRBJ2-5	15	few	CASSYGGQGRQTQYF	TGTGCCAGCAGTTACGGGGGACAGGGCAGGCAGACCCAGTACTTC
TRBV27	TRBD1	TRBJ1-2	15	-	CATRGTGFYNYGYTF	TGTGCCACCCGCGGGACAGGGTTTTATAACTATGGCTACACCTTC
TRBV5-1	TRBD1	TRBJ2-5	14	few	CASSFQGARETQYF	TGCGCCAGCAGCTTCCAGGGGGCACGAGAGACCCAGTACTTC
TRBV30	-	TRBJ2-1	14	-	CAFGVGARYNEQFF	TGTGCCTTCGGGGTGGGCGCCCGTTACAATGAGCAGTTCTTC
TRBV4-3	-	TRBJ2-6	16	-	CASSQDAGAGANVLTF	TGCGCCAGCAGCCAAGACGCAGGGGCTGGGGCCAACGTCCTGACTTTC
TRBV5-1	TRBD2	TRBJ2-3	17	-	CASSLSPAGGSKDTQYF	TGCGCCAGCAGCTTGAGTCCAGCGGGGGGGAGTAAGGATACGCAGTATTTT
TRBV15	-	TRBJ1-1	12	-	CATSPRDRRAFF	TGTGCCACCAGCCCCCGCGACCGGAGAGCTTTCTTT
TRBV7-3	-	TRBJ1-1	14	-	CASSYAVKSTEAFF	TGTGCCAGCAGCTATGCCGTAAAGAGCACTGAAGCTTTCTTT
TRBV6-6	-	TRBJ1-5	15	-	CASSSTGLSIQPQHF	TGTGCCAGCAGCTCTACAGGGTTGTCTATTCAGCCCCAGCATTTT
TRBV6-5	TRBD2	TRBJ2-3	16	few	CASSYYGTSVADTQYF	TGTGCCAGCAGTTACTACGGGACTAGCGTCGCAGATACGCAGTATTTT
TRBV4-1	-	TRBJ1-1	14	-	CASSHPPAGFEAFF	TGCGCCAGCAGCCACCCCCCGGCCGGGTTTGAAGCTTTCTTT
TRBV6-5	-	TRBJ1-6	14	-	CASSFGLDDSPLHF	TGTGCCAGCAGTTTCGGGTTAGACGATTCACCCCTCCACTTT
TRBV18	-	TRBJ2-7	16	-	CASSPAREESSYEQYF	TGTGCCAGCTCACCAGCGCGGGAAGAAAGCTCCTACGAGCAGTACTTC
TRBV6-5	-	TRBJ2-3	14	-	CASSTLNRVDTQYF	TGTGCCAGCAGTACACTGAACAGGGTGGATACGCAGTATTTT